These 6 T cell receptor beta chains share one sample of origin, sequenced in a study of PD-L1 blockade in urothelial cancer. Only in-frame clones appear in the TCRdb table, and some are missing; sequencing was by immunoSEQ multiplex PCR. The data show more than 30,000 clones, roughly nine tenths seen once. Time point indicated: peripheral blood 6 weeks after treatment start. The sample was PBMCs, taken around atezolizumab (anti-PD-L1) treatment. These TCRs come from an elderly man with urothelial cancer.

The V and J genes are TRBV5-4 and TRBJ2-7; maybe TRBD2 (5 bases). CDR1 and CDR2 from the germline V gene are SGHNT and YYREEE (reference sequence). The CDR3 loop spans 15 amino acids. The ends were cut back, 3 bases at V and 4 bases at J, with 17 bases in the middle. CDR3 bases: TGTGCCAGCAGCTCGATGGGGAGTCTGAATTACGAGCAGTACTTC. Its protein product is CASSSMGSLNYEQYF.

V usage is TRBV7-2 and J usage is TRBJ2-4, with 8 bases that match TRBD1. V lost 5 bases, J lost 2 bases, and 8 bases stayed unmatched. The CDR3 runs to 16 residues. Germline lookup yields CDR1 SGHTA and CDR2 FQGNSA. The CDR3 region is CASSARTGLSKNIQYF. DNA of the CDR3: TGTGCCAGCAGCGCACGGACAGGGCTCTCCAAAAACATTCAGTACTTC.

The count of this clone is one. The rearrangement links TRBV7-9 to TRBJ2-3, with D tentatively TRBD1 (5 bases). The CDR3 is 15 residues long. Germline values: CDR1 SEHNR, CDR2 FQNEAQ (reference sequence). V lost 1 base to trimming and J lost 0 bases, with 8 bases between them. CDR3 bases: TGTGCCAGCAGCTTAGTGGCAGGGAGCACAGATACGCAGTATTTT. Translation: CASSLVAGSTDTQYF.

The chain links TRBV15 to TRBJ1-1; 10 bases agree with TRBD1. CDR3 length: 15 residues. Looked up from germline, CDR1 is LNHNV and CDR2 is YYDKDF (reference sequence). Germline trimming cut 0 bases from V and 4 bases from J; bases unmatched to any gene: 2. The CDR3 DNA sequence: TGTGCCACCAGCAGAGAGGGACAGGGGCCCACTGAAGCTTTCTTT. As protein: CATSREGQGPTEAFF.

The chain's CDR3 is CASSLKTDLNYGYTF. CDR3 DNA: TGTGCCAGCAGCTTAAAGACAGATTTGAACTATGGCTACACCTTC. The J gene is TRBJ1-2, the V gene TRBV7-2, with D perhaps TRBD1 (5 bases). V lost 2 bases, J lost 2 bases, and 12 bases lay in between. CDR3 length: 15 residues. Germline CDR1 SGHTA, CDR2 FQGNSA.

The chain joins TRBV7-2 to TRBJ2-7; 11 nucleotides agree with TRBD2. The CDR3 runs 18 residues. Trimming cost V 5 bases and J 0 bases; bases outside gene matches: 12. Germline values: CDR1 SGHTA, CDR2 FQGNSA. The CDR3 loop is CASSPFSGLAGHSYEQYF. In nucleotides, the CDR3 is TGTGCCAGCAGCCCGTTCAGTGGACTAGCGGGCCACTCCTACGAGCAGTACTTC.